The 3 T cell receptor beta chains listed next were all sequenced from one sample in a study of spatial heterogeneity in lung cancer. TCRdb analysed the 5' RACE reads with MiXCR anew, one entry per CDR3 protein. The table shows 5,000 to 7,000 distinct CDR3 sequences, with around 15% occurring only once. Time point: sample taken at primary tumor resection. Findings and limits, study-wide: Mutation counts in tumors were tracked by counts of expanded intratumoral alpha and beta TCRs.

Antigens of these TCRs are unknown. The specimen comprised lung tumor tissue, sampled at surgery. These receptors were collected from a male donor with early-stage non-small cell lung cancer.

By sample share, this clonotype is medium-sized. The rearrangement uses TRBV11-2 and TRBJ2-2, with 11 bases lining up with TRBD2. This CDR3 has 17 amino acids. Germline-derived CDR1 and CDR2 are SGHAT and FQNNGV. J lost 2 bases, V lost 5 bases, and 7 bases had no gene match. The CDR3 DNA reads as TGTGCCAGCAGCCCGCTAGCGGGAGGTCAAAACACCGGGGAGCTGTTTTTT. It is translated as CASSPLAGGQNTGELFF.

The sample holds many counts of this clonotype. The J gene is TRBJ2-1, the V gene TRBV5-8, with TRBD2 identical over 14 bases. J lost 3 bases, V lost 4 bases, and 15 bases had no gene match. This CDR3 has 20 amino acids. Germline V gives CDR1 SGHTS, CDR2 YDEGEE. The CDR3 DNA sequence: TGTGCCAGCAGCCCCAGACTTCCGGGACTAGCGGGAGTTAACTACAATGAGCAGTTCTTC. This gives the protein CASSPRLPGLAGVNYNEQFF. Together with reference TRBV5-8 and TRBJ2-1, the CDR3 gives the full variable domain: EAGVTQSPTHLIKTRGQQATLRCSPISGHTSVYWYQQALGLGLQFLLWYDEGEERNRGNFPPRFSGRQFPNYSSELNVNALELEDSALYLCASSPRLPGLAGVNYNEQFFGPGTRLTVL.

This clonotype qualifies as medium-sized (0.01 to 0.1%). CDR3 sequence reads: CASSHKGEKLFF. CDR3 sequence (DNA): TGTGCCAGCAGCCACAAGGGGGAAAAACTGTTTTTT. V gene TRBV3-1 combines with J gene TRBJ1-4; D perhaps matches TRBD1 (5 bases). Germline values: CDR1 LGHDT, CDR2 YNNKEL (reference sequence). With 3 bases removed from V and 8 bases from J, the gap between germline ends came to 7 bases. CDR3 length equals 12 residues.